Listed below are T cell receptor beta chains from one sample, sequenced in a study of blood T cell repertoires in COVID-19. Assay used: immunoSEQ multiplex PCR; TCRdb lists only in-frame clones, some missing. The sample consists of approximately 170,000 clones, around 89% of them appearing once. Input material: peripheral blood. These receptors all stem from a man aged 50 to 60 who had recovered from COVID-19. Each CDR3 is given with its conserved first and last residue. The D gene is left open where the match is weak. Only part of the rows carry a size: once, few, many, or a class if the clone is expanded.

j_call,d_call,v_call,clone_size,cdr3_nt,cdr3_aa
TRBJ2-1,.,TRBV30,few,TGTGCCTGGAGTGATACCGAGAATGAGCAGTTCTTC,CAWSDTENEQFF
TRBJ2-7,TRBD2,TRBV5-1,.,TGCGCCAGCAGCCAGAACAGCGGGAGAGGGTACGAGCAGTACTTC,CASSQNSGRGYEQYF
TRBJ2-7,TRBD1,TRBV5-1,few,TGCGCCAGCGGAGAACCGGGACAGGGCAACGTCGAGCAGTACTTC,CASGEPGQGNVEQYF
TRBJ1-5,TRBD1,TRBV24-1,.,TGTGCCACCAGTGGTGGACAGGGAGGGGGCAATCAGCCCCAGCATTTT,CATSGGQGGGNQPQHF
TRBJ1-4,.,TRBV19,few,TGTGCCAGTAGTATGAGGTTCACTAATGAAAAACTGTTTTTT,CASSMRFTNEKLFF
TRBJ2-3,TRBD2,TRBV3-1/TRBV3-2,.,TGTGCCAGTCGACTAGCGGGAGGGCGGACAGATACGCAGTATTTT,CASRLAGGRTDTQYF
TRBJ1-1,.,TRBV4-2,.,TGTGCCAGCAGCCAAGATCGGGACACTGAAGCTTTCTTT,CASSQDRDTEAFF
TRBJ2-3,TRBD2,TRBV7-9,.,TGTGCCAGCAGCACTAGCGGGGAAGGCACAGATACGCAGTATTTT,CASSTSGEGTDTQYF
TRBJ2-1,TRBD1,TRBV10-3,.,TGTGCCATCAGTGACCCCGGGACAGGGAACAATGAGCAGTTCTTC,CAISDPGTGNNEQFF
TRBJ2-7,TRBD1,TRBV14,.,TGTGCCAGCAGCCACCTGGACAGGGGGCGGTACGAGCAGTACTTC,CASSHLDRGRYEQYF
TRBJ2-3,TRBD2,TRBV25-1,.,TGTGCCAGCAGTGAATTACTAGGAGCGGGGGGCGAGGGAAATACGCAGTATTTT,CASSELLGAGGEGNTQYF
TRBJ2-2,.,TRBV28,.,TGTGCCAGCAGAGGAGACTCAACCGGGGAGCTGTTTTTT,CASRGDSTGELFF
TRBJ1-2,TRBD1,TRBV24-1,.,TGTGCCACCAGTGATTCACGACAGGGGTCCTATGGCTACACCTTC,CATSDSRQGSYGYTF
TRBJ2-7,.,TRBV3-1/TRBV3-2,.,TGTGCCAGCAGCCAAGGGAGCGTGAGGACCTACGAGCAGTACTTC,CASSQGSVRTYEQYF
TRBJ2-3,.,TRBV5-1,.,TGCGCCAGCAGCTTGGGACTCTCAGATACGCAGTATTTT,CASSLGLSDTQYF
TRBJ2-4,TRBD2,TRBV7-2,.,TGTGCCAGCAGCTTAGGGGCTAGCGGGAGTGGAGCCAAAAACATTCAGTACTTC,CASSLGASGSGAKNIQYF
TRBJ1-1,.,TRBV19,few,TGTGCCAGTACTACCTGGTCCACGGGCACTGAAGCTTTCTTT,CASTTWSTGTEAFF
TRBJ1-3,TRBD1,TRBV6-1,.,TGTGCCAGCAGTGACGCACAGGGGGCCTCTGGAAACACCATATATTTT,CASSDAQGASGNTIYF
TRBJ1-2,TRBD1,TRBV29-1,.,TGCAGCGTTGAAGCCCGGGACAGGGGGGACTATGGCTACACCTTC,CSVEARDRGDYGYTF
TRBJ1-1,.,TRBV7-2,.,TGTGCCAGCAGCTTAGCGGGGGCTAACACTGAAGCTTTCTTT,CASSLAGANTEAFF
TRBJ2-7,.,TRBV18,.,TGTGCCAGCTCACCGCTCGACAGCTCCTACGAGCAGTACTTC,CASSPLDSSYEQYF
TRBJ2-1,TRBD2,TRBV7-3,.,TGTGCCAGCAGCTCTGGGACTAGCCAAGTTAATGAGCAGTTCTTC,CASSSGTSQVNEQFF
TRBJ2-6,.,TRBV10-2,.,TGCGCCAGCGGGGCAGGGGTTAGCTCTGGGGCCAACGTCCTGACTTTC,CASGAGVSSGANVLTF
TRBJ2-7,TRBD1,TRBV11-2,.,TGTGCCAGCAGCTTAGGGTGGGGACAGGGAAGTTCCTACGAGCAGTACTTC,CASSLGWGQGSSYEQYF
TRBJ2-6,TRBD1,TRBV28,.,TGTGCCAGCAGACCCCCGGGACAGGGGAGCTCTGGGGCCAACGTCCTGACTTTC,CASRPPGQGSSGANVLTF
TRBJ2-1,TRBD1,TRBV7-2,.,TGTGCCAGCAGCCTAGGACAGGGTGGCTACAATGAGCAGTTCTTC,CASSLGQGGYNEQFF
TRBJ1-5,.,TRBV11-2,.,TGTGCCAGCAGCCTACGGGGGAGTCAGCAGCCCCAGCATTTT,CASSLRGSQQPQHF
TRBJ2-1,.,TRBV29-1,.,TGCAGCGTCCGCCCGGGGGTCGATGAGCAGTTCTTC,CSVRPGVDEQFF